This T cell receptor (beta chain) was identified during a study of Ad26.COV2.S vaccination and SARS-CoV-2 variants. Overall study: Ad26.COV2.S shots went into the muscle once or twice, 56 days apart.

TCRdb's table, derived via immunoSEQ multiplex PCR, lists solely in-frame clones and lacks some. The table lists fewer than 400,000 clones, roughly nine tenths of them singletons. The CDR3 has 16 amino acids. Trimming cost V 2 bases and J 0 bases, with 8 bases left between them. Germline values: CDR1 KGHSH, CDR2 LQKENI. Treatment here: some 20 received Ad26.COV2.S at low or high dose, single or two shots; 5 received placebo; per-sample allocation not given. Sample collection was performed on day 63 after the first vaccine or placebo injection. Regarding the study as a whole: Placebo recipients and vaccine recipients were similar in non-spike TCR breadth. Using TCR breadth and depth analyses may have led to underestimated total T cell responses.

As concerns this clone: What it recognizes is unknown.

The sample in question was peripheral blood, obtained in a trial of Ad26.COV2.S vaccine versus placebo. V gene TRBV18 combines with J gene TRBJ2-6; D not resolved. The receptor's source is a person between 18 and 59 years old who received the Ad26.COV2.S COVID-19 vaccine or a placebo. The CDR3 loop is CASSPYAGSGANVLTF. The DNA for the CDR3 is TGTGCCAGCTCACCATACGCAGGCTCTGGGGCCAACGTCCTGACTTTC. Full variable domain (rest looked up from reference TRBV18 and TRBJ2-6): NAGVMQNPRHLVRRRGQEARLRCSPMKGHSHVYWYRQLPEEGLKFMVYLQKENIIDESGMPKERFSAEFPKEGPSILRIQQVVRGDSAAYFCASSPYAGSGANVLTFGAGSRLTVL.